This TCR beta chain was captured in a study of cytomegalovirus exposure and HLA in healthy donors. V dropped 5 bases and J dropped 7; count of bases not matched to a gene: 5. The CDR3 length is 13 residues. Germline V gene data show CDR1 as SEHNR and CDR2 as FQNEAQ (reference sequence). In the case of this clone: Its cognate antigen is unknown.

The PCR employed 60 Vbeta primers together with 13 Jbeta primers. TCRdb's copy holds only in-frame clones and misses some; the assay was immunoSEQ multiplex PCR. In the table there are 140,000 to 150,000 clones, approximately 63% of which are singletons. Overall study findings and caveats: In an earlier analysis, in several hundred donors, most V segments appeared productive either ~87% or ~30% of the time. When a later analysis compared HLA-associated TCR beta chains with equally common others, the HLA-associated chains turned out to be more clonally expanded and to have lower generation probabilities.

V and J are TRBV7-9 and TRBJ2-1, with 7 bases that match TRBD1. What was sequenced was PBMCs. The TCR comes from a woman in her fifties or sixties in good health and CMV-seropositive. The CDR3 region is CASSILQGNEQFF. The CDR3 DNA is TGTGCCAGCAGCATTCTACAGGGGAATGAGCAGTTCTTC.